These 24 T cell receptor beta chains were all obtained from the same sample, sequenced in a study of T cells in Graves' hyperthyroidism and ophthalmopathy. Amplification of TCR beta CDR3 regions used RNA as the template. The TCR CDR3 first-round RT-PCR relied on the HTBI primer set. TCRdb itself ran the multiplex PCR reads through MiXCR, one entry per CDR3 protein. The table lists approximately 380,000 distinct CDR3 sequences, over 13% of them singletons. Sequencing was performed on blood. The receptors come from a man aged 50-60 years with Graves' ophthalmopathy.

This clonotype appeared a few times. The chain joins TRBV4-1 to TRBJ2-1, with D possibly being TRBD1 (6 bases). The CDR3 runs to 15 residues. Trimming removed 1 base from V and 4 bases from J, with 11 bases in between. CDR1 MGHRA and CDR2 YSYEKL come from the germline V gene. The CDR3 DNA follows: TGCGCCAGCAGCCAAGTAGGGGGTGATTACAATGAGCAGTTCTTC. It encodes CASSQVGGDYNEQFF.

This clonotype was counted only a few times. This chain connects TRBV7-9 to TRBJ1-3; no clear D. Looked up from germline, CDR1 is SEHNR and CDR2 is FQNEAQ (reference sequence). V shed 2 bases and J shed 0 bases, with 5 bases lying between them. This CDR3 comprises 14 residues. This chain's CDR3 is CASSLTISGNTIYF. The CDR3 DNA is TGTGCCAGCAGCTTAACCATCTCTGGAAACACCATATATTTT.

This clonotype was counted at least ten times. V usage is TRBV3-1 and J usage is TRBJ1-1; D perhaps matches TRBD1 (5 bases). The CDR3 runs 13 residues. CDR1 LGHDT and CDR2 YNNKEL come from the germline V gene (reference sequence). Trimming took off 4 bases at V and 10 bases at J, with 16 bases between the two ends. The CDR3, as DNA: TGTGCCAGCAGCCCTCGAGGGGATGGGGGAGCTTTCTTT. It specifies CASSPRGDGGAFF.

The sample holds a few counts of this clonotype. The J gene is TRBJ1-1, the V gene TRBV27; 11 nucleotides match TRBD1. Germline CDR1 and CDR2: MNHEY and SMNVEV (reference sequence). J lost 6 bases, V lost 3 bases, and 9 bases had no gene match. This CDR3 has 16 amino acids. CDR3 loop: CASSFRGGDRGSEAFF. CDR3 sequence (DNA): TGTGCCAGCAGTTTCCGCGGGGGGGACAGGGGGTCTGAAGCTTTCTTT.

V is TRBV19 and J is TRBJ2-1, with 11 nucleotides matching TRBD2. Germline CDR1 is LNHDA and CDR2 is SQIVND (reference sequence). The V and J ends lost 6 bases and 7 bases, in that order; junction bases with no gene match: 8. The CDR3 sequence is 15 residues long. DNA for the CDR3: TGTGCCAGTAGACAACTAGCGGGAGTTTCAAATGAGCAGTTCTTC. As protein: CASRQLAGVSNEQFF.

This clonotype has ten or more counts. V gene TRBV3-1 combines with J gene TRBJ2-1, with 10 bases that match TRBD2. This CDR3 is 16 amino acids long. Trimming removed 0 bases from V and 9 bases from J; junction bases left unmatched: 8. Germline CDR1 LGHDT, CDR2 YNNKEL (reference sequence). The CDR3 is CASSQDLGTSVGEQFF. The CDR3 DNA reads as TGTGCCAGCAGCCAAGATTTGGGGACTAGCGTAGGTGAGCAGTTCTTC.

The table lists this clonotype with many counts. The V gene is TRBV20-1, the J gene TRBJ2-1; D is possibly TRBD1 or TRBD2 (5 bases each). This CDR3 is built from 14 residues. V lost 5 bases, J lost 0 bases, and 11 bases lay in between. The germline V gene encodes CDR1 DFQATT and CDR2 SNEGSKA (reference sequence). The CDR3 loop reads CSAPPGGSYNEQFF. CDR3 nucleotide sequence: TGCAGTGCTCCCCCTGGGGGCTCCTACAATGAGCAGTTCTTC.

There are many counts of this clonotype. The CDR3 sequence is CASSPEGALTDTEAFF. The CDR3 nucleotides read TGTGCCAGCAGCCCGGAGGGCGCCTTAACGGACACTGAAGCTTTCTTT. J is TRBJ1-1 and V is TRBV5-6; D unresolved. This CDR3 has 16 amino acids. Germline V CDR1 and CDR2: SGHDT, YYEEEE. V dropped 4 bases and J dropped 3 bases, with 19 bases sitting between them.

The sample holds many counts of this clonotype. The rearrangement links TRBV7-9 to TRBJ2-5; 13 bases fit TRBD2. The CDR3 is 15 amino acids. Per germline, CDR1 SEHNR and CDR2 FQNEAQ (reference sequence). The J segment lost 4 bases and the V segment lost 5 bases, leaving 4 bases of the junction unmatched. The CDR3 coding sequence is TGTGCCAGCAGCCGGACTAGCGGGGGAGGAGAGACCCAGTACTTC. It is translated as CASSRTSGGGETQYF.

This clonotype came up many times. J is TRBJ2-1 and V is TRBV12-3 or TRBV12-4, with TRBD2 matching over 16 bases. The junction had 16 bases not matched to a gene; V was cut back by 5 bases and J by 9 bases. The CDR3 contains 19 residues. The CDR3 here is CASSPRAGTSGRVWVEQFF. DNA of the CDR3: TGTGCCAGCAGTCCAAGAGCCGGGACTAGCGGGAGGGTCTGGGTTGAGCAGTTCTTC.

The table lists this clonotype with many counts. The chain recombines TRBV5-1 with TRBJ1-5, with D possibly matching TRBD1 (6 bases). Trimming stripped 4 bases from V and 4 bases from J, with 12 bases between. Germline CDR1 reads SGHRS; CDR2 reads YFSETQ. The CDR3 contains 14 residues. The CDR3 spells CASSEDSVNQPQHF. CDR3 bases: TGCGCCAGCAGCGAGGACAGCGTTAATCAGCCCCAGCATTTT. The entire variable domain, with the rest obtained from reference TRBV5-1 and TRBJ1-5, is as follows: KAGVTQTPRYLIKTRGQQVTLSCSPISGHRSVSWYQQTPGQGLQFLFEYFSETQRNKGNFPGRFSGRQFSNSRSEMNVSTLELGDSALYLCASSEDSVNQPQHFGDGTRLSIL.

The J gene is TRBJ1-5, the V gene TRBV5-5; no reliable D call. CDR1 SGHKS and CDR2 YYEKEE come from the germline V gene (reference sequence). CDR3 length equals 18 residues. Trimming removed 2 bases at V and 2 bases at J, with 20 bases between. CDR3 in amino acids: CASSLVSTWSGGNQPQHF. CDR3 sequence (DNA): TGTGCCAGCAGCTTAGTATCCACATGGTCCGGGGGCAATCAGCCCCAGCATTTT.

This clonotype was counted at least ten times. This rearrangement joins TRBV5-1 to TRBJ2-3; TRBD2 aligns across 13 bases. V lost 4 bases and J lost 4; bases outside the gene matches: 6. The CDR3 has 16 residues. The germline CDR1 and CDR2 sequences are SGHRS and YFSETQ. The chain's CDR3 is CASSQRLAGGPDTQYF. CDR3 nucleotides: TGCGCCAGCAGCCAAAGACTAGCGGGAGGCCCAGATACGCAGTATTTT.

The rearrangement joins TRBV6-1 to TRBJ1-5; possibly TRBD1 for D (5 bases). Germline-derived CDR1 and CDR2 are MNHNS and SASEGT. This CDR3 comprises 15 residues. Trimming left V 3 bases short and J 0 bases short, with 9 bases between. CDR3 sequence reads: CASSDRQGSNQPQHF. The CDR3 DNA is TGTGCCAGCAGTGATCGTCAGGGTAGCAATCAGCCCCAGCATTTT.

Many counts were recorded for this clonotype. This chain links TRBV3-1 with TRBJ1-2; D not certain. The CDR3 sequence is 15 residues long. The germline V gene has CDR1 LGHDT and CDR2 YNNKEL (reference sequence). Trimming pared 1 base from V and 8 bases from J, leaving 17 bases between. CDR3 residues: CASSQAGRAGGGYTF. The CDR3 DNA reads as TGTGCCAGCAGCCAAGCGGGGAGGGCTGGAGGGGGCTACACCTTC.

In its sample, this clonotype was seen many times. The V and J genes are TRBV7-8 and TRBJ2-2, with D perhaps TRBD2 (5 bases). Germline lookup yields CDR1 SGHVS and CDR2 FQNEAQ. The V gene lost 4 bases and the J gene lost 2 bases, with 14 bases spanning the gap. The CDR3 is 16 residues long. The CDR3 spells CASSSPQGLNTGELFF. In nucleotides, the CDR3 is TGTGCCAGCAGCTCACCCCAAGGACTTAACACCGGGGAGCTGTTTTTT. Complete variable domain (other parts from reference TRBV7-8 and TRBJ2-2): GAGVSQSPRYKVAKRGQDVALRCDPISGHVSLFWYQQALGQGPEFLTYFQNEAQLDKSGLPSDRFFAERPEGSVSTLKIQRTQQEDSAVYLCASSSPQGLNTGELFFGEGSRLTVL.

Only a few counts were recorded for this clonotype. V usage is TRBV9 and J usage is TRBJ1-5; D remains ambiguous. V was pared by 0 bases and J by 7 bases, with 11 bases between. This CDR3 has 14 residues. CDR1 is SGDLS, CDR2 YYNGEE, per germline. Written as DNA, the CDR3 is TGTGCCAGCAGCGTAGGTACAGCGATCCAGCCCCAGCATTTT. This encodes CASSVGTAIQPQHF.

This clonotype appeared a few times. This CDR3 fails to terminate in the conserved phenylalanine or tryptophan, so it likely reflects a read error. V is TRBV27 and J is TRBJ1-5; the D gene is possibly TRBD1 (5 bases). This CDR3 is 17 amino acids long. Per germline, CDR1 MNHEY and CDR2 SMNVEV (reference sequence). Trimming removed 0 bases from V and 3 bases from J, with 15 bases in between. The CDR3 bases are TGTGCCAGCAGTTTATCAGTCACAGGATCCTACAATCAGCCCCAGCATCTT. This encodes CASSLSVTGSYNQPQHL.

This clonotype appeared many times. J is TRBJ2-1 and V is TRBV2, with D perhaps matching TRBD1 or TRBD2 (5 bases each). This CDR3 has 15 residues. Germline loops: CDR1 SNHLY, CDR2 FYNNEI. The CDR3 DNA is TGTGTCAGAACCGGGACGTCGAGCTCCTACAATGAGCAGTTCTTC. This codes for CVRTGTSSSYNEQFF. Drawing the rest from reference TRBV2 and TRBJ2-1, the complete variable domain is EPEVTQTPSHQVTQMGQEVILRCVPISNHLYFYWYRQILGQKVEFLVSFYNNEISEKSEIFDDQFSVERPDGSNFTLKIRSTKLEDSAMYFCVRTGTSSSYNEQFFGPGTRLTVL.

This clonotype appeared many times. This sequence joins TRBV20-1 and TRBJ2-1, with D possibly matching TRBD2 (6 bases). With 4 bases removed from V and 9 bases from J, the gap between germline ends came to 22 bases. The CDR3 extends over 15 amino acids. CDR1 and CDR2 (germline): DFQATT, SNEGSKA (reference sequence). CDR3 bases: TGCAGTGCTAATCTGGACTACCCGGAGAAGGGTGAGCAGTTCTTC. Its translation: CSANLDYPEKGEQFF.

This chain links TRBV19 with TRBJ1-1; no definite D call. Germline-derived CDR1 and CDR2 are LNHDA and SQIVND (reference sequence). Trimming took 9 bases from V and 0 from J, leaving 11 bases between them. CDR3 length: 13 residues. The CDR3 DNA sequence: TGTGCCAGCGTCCTGGGAGTGAACACTGAAGCTTTCTTT. Amino acids: CASVLGVNTEAFF.

This clonotype was recorded many times. This chain joins TRBV5-1 and TRBJ2-6; D gene unclear. Per germline, CDR1 SGHRS and CDR2 YFSETQ. The CDR3 is 16 residues long. V was pared by 0 bases and J by 0 bases, with 7 bases between. The CDR3 region has the DNA TGCGCCAGCAGCTTGGTAGCAGACTCTGGGGCCAACGTCCTGACTTTC. Its protein is CASSLVADSGANVLTF.

The V gene is TRBV12-3 or TRBV12-4, the J gene TRBJ2-4, with 13 nucleotides matching TRBD2. With V trimmed by 5 bases and J by 1 base, 11 bases remained unmatched. This CDR3 spans 19 amino acids. CDR3 nucleotide sequence: TGTGCCAGCAGTCTGAGACTAGCGGGAGGCCGGGGGGCCAAAAACATTCAGTACTTC. Translated: CASSLRLAGGRGAKNIQYF.

In the case of this clonotype: A junction end diverges from the germline sequence, so it may reflect a read error. The chain recombines TRBV7-3 with TRBJ2-4; 15 bases are a match to TRBD2. CDR1 and CDR2 (germline): SGHTA, FQGTGA. CDR3 length equals 19 residues. Here the CDR3 DNA reads TGTGCCGGCAGCTCGCGGACTAGCGGGAGGGCCACTTCCAAAAACATTCAGTACTTC. This translates into CAGSSRTSGRATSKNIQYF.